The clone carrying this T cell receptor beta chain was picked up many times. As for time point: newly diagnosed GD, antithyroid drugs for less than 3 months. Preparation of the TCR library used RNA extracted from PBMCs. This CDR3 is built from 17 residues. Germline V gene lookup returns CDR1 MNHEY and CDR2 SVGAGI. Trimming cost V 0 bases and J 1 base, with 15 bases left between them. This sample is drawn from a study of regulatory T cells in long-lasting Graves disease. At the level of the study: For under 3 months, newly diagnosed Graves' patients had been taking antithyroid drugs.

Arm-PCR of CDR3 regions and iRepertoire HTBI primers were the basis on which TCR beta libraries were built. TCRdb itself ran the multiplex PCR reads through MiXCR, one entry per CDR3 protein. The top ten hold about 20% of the sample, which has 360,000 or so distinct CDR3 sequences, 12% seen once. These data also formed part of another study, on T cells in Graves' hyperthyroidism and ophthalmopathy. In that study: Exclusions: uncontrolled infection, other autoimmune disease, pregnancy, lactation.

The chain is built from TRBV6-5 and TRBJ2-5; D unclear. This specimen consisted of peripheral blood mononuclear cells (PBMCs), obtained at new diagnosis, from a patient treated with antithyroid drugs. This clonotype was sampled from a woman under 30 with Graves disease. The CDR3 coding sequence is TGTGCCAGCAGTTACTCGAGGTTCCGCTCAGCCCAAGAGACCCAGTACTTC. Its translation: CASSYSRFRSAQETQYF.